This T cell receptor (beta chain) was profiled in a study of control samples from healthy donors and cancer patients. The assay was immunoSEQ multiplex PCR, and TCRdb's table has in-frame clones only and misses some. In the table there are around 71,000 clones, 70% to 90% of which are singletons. The germline CDR1 and CDR2 sequences are SQVTM and ANQGSEA. Trimming took 4 bases from V and 4 from J, leaving 10 bases between them. CDR3 length: 12 amino acids. This sequence was found in a woman in her forties or fifties with head and neck cancer. Sequencing was carried out using PBMCs. The rearrangement links TRBV29-1 to TRBJ1-2, with a tentative D call TRBD1 (6 bases). The CDR3: CSVGLDSYGYTF. The DNA for the CDR3 is TGCAGCGTTGGACTGGACAGCTATGGCTACACCTTC.